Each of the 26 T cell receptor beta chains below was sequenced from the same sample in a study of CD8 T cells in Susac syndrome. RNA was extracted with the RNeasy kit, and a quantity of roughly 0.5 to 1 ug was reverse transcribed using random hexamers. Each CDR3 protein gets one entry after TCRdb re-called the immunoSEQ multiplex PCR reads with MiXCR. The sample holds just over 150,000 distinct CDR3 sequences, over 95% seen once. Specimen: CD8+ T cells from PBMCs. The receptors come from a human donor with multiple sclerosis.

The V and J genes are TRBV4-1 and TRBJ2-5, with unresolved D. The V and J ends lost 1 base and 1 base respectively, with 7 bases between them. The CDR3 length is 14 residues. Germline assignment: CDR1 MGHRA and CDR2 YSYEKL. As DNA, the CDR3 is TGCGCCAGCAGCCAAGTTACGGGCCAAGAGACCCAGTACTTC. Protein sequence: CASSQVTGQETQYF.

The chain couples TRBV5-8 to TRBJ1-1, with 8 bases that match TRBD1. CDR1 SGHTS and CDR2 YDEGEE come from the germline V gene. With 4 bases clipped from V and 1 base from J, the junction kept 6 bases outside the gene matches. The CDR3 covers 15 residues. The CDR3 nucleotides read TGTGCCAGCAGCCGGGGGACAGGACGGAACACTGAAGCTTTCTTT. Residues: CASSRGTGRNTEAFF.

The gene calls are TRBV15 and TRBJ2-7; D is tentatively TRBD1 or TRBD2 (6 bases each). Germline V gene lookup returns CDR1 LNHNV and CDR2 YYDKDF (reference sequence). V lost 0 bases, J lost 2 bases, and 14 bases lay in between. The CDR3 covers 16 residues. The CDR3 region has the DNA TGTGCCACCAGCAGAGATCAAGGGGGGTCTCCCTACGAGCAGTACTTC. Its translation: CATSRDQGGSPYEQYF.

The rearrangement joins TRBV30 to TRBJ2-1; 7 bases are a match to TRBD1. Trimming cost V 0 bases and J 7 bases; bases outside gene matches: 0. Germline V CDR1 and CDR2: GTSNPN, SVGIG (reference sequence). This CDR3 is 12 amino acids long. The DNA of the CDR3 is TGTGCCTGGAGTGTACAGGGGAATGAGCAGTTCTTC. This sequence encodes CAWSVQGNEQFF.

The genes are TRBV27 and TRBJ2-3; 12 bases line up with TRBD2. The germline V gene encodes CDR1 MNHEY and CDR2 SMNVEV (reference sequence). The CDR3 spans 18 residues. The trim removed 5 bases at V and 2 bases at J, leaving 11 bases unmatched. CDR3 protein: CASSIPTSGGLPTDTQYF. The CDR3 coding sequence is TGTGCCAGCAGTATCCCGACTAGCGGGGGCCTTCCCACAGATACGCAGTATTTT.

This chain's CDR3 is CASSGGQGPDTEAFF. In DNA form, the CDR3 reads TGTGCCAGCAGCGGGGGACAGGGGCCCGACACTGAAGCTTTCTTT. The V and J genes are TRBV9 and TRBJ1-1; TRBD1 agrees at 10 bases. The J segment lost 3 bases and the V segment lost 3 bases, leaving 5 bases of the junction unmatched. CDR3 length: 15 amino acids. Germline V gene data show CDR1 as SGDLS and CDR2 as YYNGEE.

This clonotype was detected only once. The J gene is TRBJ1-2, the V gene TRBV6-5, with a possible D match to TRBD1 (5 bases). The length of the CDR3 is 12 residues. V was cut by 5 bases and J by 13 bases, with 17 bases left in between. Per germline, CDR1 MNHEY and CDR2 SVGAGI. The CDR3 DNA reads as TGTGCCAGCAGTCACCCGGACACCTCAACCACCTTC. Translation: CASSHPDTSTTF.

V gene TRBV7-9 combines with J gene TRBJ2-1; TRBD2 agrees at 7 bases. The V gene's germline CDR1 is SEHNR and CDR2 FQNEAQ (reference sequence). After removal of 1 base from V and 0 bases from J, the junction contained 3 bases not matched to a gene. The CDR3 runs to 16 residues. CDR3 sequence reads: CASSLGGGDSYNEQFF. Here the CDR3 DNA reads TGTGCCAGCAGCTTAGGCGGGGGAGACTCCTACAATGAGCAGTTCTTC.

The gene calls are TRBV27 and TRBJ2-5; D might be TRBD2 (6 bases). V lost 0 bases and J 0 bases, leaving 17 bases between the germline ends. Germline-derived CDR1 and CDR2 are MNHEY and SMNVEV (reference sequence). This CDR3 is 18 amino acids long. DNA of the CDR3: TGTGCCAGCAGTTTATCGGTGTTTGGTAGCGGAGACCAAGAGACCCAGTACTTC. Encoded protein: CASSLSVFGSGDQETQYF.

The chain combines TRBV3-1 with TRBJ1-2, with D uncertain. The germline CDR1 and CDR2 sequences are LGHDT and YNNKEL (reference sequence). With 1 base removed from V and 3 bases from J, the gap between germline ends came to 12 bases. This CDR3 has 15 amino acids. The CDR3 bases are TGTGCCAGCAGCCAAGGAACAGCCTCATACTATGGCTACACCTTC. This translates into CASSQGTASYYGYTF.

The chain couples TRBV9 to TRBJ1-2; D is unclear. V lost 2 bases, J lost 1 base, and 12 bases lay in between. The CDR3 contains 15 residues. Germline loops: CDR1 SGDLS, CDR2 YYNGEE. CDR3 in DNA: TGTGCCAGCAGCGTGGCCCCGGGGTATAACTATGGCTACACCTTC. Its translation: CASSVAPGYNYGYTF.

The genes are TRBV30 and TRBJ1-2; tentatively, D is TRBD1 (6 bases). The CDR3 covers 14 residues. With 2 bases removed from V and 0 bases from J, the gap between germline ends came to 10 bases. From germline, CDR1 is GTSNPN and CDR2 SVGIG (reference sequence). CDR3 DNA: TGTGCCTGGAGTATTGGGGGCACTAACTATGGCTACACCTTC. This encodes CAWSIGGTNYGYTF. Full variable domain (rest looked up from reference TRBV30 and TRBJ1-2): SQTIHQWPATLVQPVGSPLSLECTVEGTSNPNLYWYRQAAGRGLQLLFYSVGIGQISSEVPQNLSASRPQDRQFILSSKKLLLSDSGFYLCAWSIGGTNYGYTFGSGTRLTVV.

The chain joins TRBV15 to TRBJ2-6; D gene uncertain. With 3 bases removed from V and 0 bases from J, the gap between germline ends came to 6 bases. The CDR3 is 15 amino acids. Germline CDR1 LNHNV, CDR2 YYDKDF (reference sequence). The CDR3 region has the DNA TGTGCCACCAGCAGGAGCGACTCTGGGGCCAACGTCCTGACTTTC. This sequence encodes CATSRSDSGANVLTF.

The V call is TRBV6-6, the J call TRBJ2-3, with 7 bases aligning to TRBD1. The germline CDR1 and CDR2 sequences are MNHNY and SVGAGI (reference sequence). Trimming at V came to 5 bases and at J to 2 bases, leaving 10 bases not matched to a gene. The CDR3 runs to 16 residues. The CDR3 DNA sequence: TGTGCCAGCAGTCCAGACAGGGATGTGATCACAGATACGCAGTATTTT. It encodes CASSPDRDVITDTQYF.

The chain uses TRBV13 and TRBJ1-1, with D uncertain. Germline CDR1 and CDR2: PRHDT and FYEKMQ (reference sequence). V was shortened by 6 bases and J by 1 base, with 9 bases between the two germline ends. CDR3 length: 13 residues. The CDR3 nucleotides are TGTGCCAGCAGGTTGGGGAAGAACACTGAAGCTTTCTTT. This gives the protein CASRLGKNTEAFF.

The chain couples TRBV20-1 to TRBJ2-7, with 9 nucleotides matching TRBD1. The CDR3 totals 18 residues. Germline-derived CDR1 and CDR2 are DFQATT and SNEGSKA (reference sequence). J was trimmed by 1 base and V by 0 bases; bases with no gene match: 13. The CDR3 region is CSARDRVLGTGFSYEQYF. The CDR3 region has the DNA TGCAGTGCTAGAGATAGGGTTCTGGGGACAGGGTTTTCCTACGAGCAGTACTTC.

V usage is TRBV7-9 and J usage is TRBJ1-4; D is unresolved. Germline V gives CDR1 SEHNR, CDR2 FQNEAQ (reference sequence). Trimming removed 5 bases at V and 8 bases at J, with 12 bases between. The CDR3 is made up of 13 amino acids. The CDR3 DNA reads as TGTGCCAGCAGCCTGCAAGGATTCGAAAAACTGTTTTTT. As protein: CASSLQGFEKLFF.

The CDR3 coding sequence is TGTGCCAGCAGTCCCGGGACAGGTTTATTCTACACCTTC. This codes for CASSPGTGLFYTF. The chain combines TRBV25-1 with TRBJ1-2; 8 bases fit TRBD1. Germline-derived CDR1 and CDR2 are MGHDK and SYGVNS. This CDR3 has 13 amino acids. V lost 5 bases, J lost 10 bases, and 9 bases stayed unmatched.

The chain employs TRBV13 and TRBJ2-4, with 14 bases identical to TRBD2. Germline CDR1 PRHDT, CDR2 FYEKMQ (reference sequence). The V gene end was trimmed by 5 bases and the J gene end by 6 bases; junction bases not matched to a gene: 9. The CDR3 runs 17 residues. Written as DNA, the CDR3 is TGTGCCAGCAGCCCAGGGACTAGCGGGGGAAGGGGAAACATTCAGTACTTC. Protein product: CASSPGTSGGRGNIQYF.

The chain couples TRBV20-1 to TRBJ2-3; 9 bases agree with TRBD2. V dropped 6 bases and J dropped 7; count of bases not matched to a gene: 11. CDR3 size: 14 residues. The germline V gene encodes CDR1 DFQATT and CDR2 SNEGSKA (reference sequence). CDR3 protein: CSAPSAGGPYTQYF. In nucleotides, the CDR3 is TGCAGTGCACCCTCTGCGGGGGGGCCGTATACGCAGTATTTT.

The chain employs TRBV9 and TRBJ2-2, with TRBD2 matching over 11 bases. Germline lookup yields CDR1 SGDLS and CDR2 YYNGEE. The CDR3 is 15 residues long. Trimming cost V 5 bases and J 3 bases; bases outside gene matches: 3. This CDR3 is CASRGLAGDTGELFF. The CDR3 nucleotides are TGTGCCAGCAGAGGACTAGCGGGCGACACCGGGGAGCTGTTTTTT.

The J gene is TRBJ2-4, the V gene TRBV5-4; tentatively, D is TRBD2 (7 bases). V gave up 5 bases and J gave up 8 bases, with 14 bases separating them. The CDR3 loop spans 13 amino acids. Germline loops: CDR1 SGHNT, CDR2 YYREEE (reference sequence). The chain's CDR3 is CASRPGGADIQYF. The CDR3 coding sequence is TGTGCCAGCAGGCCTGGGGGGGCGGACATTCAGTACTTC.

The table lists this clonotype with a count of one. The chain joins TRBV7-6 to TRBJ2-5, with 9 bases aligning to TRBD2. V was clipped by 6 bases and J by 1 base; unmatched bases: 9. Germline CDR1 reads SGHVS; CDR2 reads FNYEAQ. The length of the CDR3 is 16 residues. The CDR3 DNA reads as TGTGCCAGCAGTTATCCCAGCGGGGGGTTCCAAGAGACCCAGTACTTC. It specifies CASSYPSGGFQETQYF.

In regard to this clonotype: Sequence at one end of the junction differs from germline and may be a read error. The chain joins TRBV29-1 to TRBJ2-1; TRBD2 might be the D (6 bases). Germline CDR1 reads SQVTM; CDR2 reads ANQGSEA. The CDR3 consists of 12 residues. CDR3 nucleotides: TGCAGCGTCTTGACTAGACCCAATGAACAGTTCTTC. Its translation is CSVLTRPNEQFF.

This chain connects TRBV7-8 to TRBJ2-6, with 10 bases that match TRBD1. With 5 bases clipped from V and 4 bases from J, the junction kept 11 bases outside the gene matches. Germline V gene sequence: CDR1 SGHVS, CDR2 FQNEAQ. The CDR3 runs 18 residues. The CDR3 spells CASSTSPGTGDGANVLTF. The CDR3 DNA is TGTGCCAGCAGCACCAGTCCCGGGACAGGGGACGGGGCCAACGTCCTGACTTTC.

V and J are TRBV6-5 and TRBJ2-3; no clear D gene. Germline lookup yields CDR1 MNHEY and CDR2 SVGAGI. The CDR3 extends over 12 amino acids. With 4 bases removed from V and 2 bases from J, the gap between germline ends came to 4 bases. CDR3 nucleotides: TGTGCCAGCAGTTCCTTCACAGATACGCAGTATTTT. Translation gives CASSSFTDTQYF.